The 31 T cell receptor beta chains reported below all come from one sample, sequenced in a study of T cells after yellow fever vaccination. TCRdb fed the 5' RACE reads into MiXCR, producing one record per CDR3 protein. The data hold about 500,000 distinct CDR3 sequences, with around 17% observed a single time. The source material was PBMCs, sampled less than 6 days after the first yellow fever vaccination. The receptors were gathered from a man between 18 and 29 years old who received the YFV17D yellow fever vaccine.

This clonotype turned up a few times. This chain joins TRBV10-3 and TRBJ1-2; D ambiguous. The germline V gene encodes CDR1 ENHRY and CDR2 SYGVKD. Deletions cut 2 bases from V and 6 bases from J, with 16 bases between. The CDR3 spans 15 residues. Here the CDR3 DNA reads TGTGCCATCAGTGAGACAGTCGGCAACTCGAATGGCTACACCTTC. Its translation is CAISETVGNSNGYTF.

This clonotype was observed a handful of times. The J gene is TRBJ2-2, the V gene TRBV9, with D possibly being TRBD2 (7 bases). The germline V and J ends were trimmed by 3 bases and 1 base, with 22 bases remaining between them. Per the germline V gene, CDR1 is SGDLS and CDR2 is YYNGEE. The CDR3 length is 19 residues. The CDR3 bases are TGTGCCAGCAGCGCCCGGGGGGCGGGGGCAATCAGGAACACCGGGGAGCTGTTTTTT. This gives the protein CASSARGAGAIRNTGELFF.

This clonotype was detected a few times. The chain is built from TRBV14 and TRBJ1-2; D not certain. The V and J ends lost 5 bases and 0 bases respectively, with 7 bases between them. This CDR3 region has 13 residues. CDR1 SGHDN and CDR2 FVKESK come from the germline V gene. The CDR3, as DNA: TGTGCCAGCAGCTTTAATACTAACTATGGCTACACCTTC. Residues: CASSFNTNYGYTF.

This clonotype was found a few times. The chain is built from TRBV15 and TRBJ2-1; TRBD1 is a possible D gene (5 bases). Germline V CDR1 and CDR2: LNHNV, YYDKDF (reference sequence). V lost 2 bases, J lost 0 bases, and 11 bases lay in between. This CDR3 region has 16 residues. The CDR3 nucleotides are TGTGCCACCAGCAGAACCAGGGTAGCCTCCTACAATGAGCAGTTCTTC. It translates to CATSRTRVASYNEQFF.

J is TRBJ1-2 and V is TRBV5-1; D may be TRBD1 (5 bases). The CDR3 loop spans 13 amino acids. With 2 bases removed from V and 5 bases from J, the gap between germline ends came to 10 bases. The germline CDR1 and CDR2 sequences are SGHRS and YFSETQ. CDR3 nucleotide sequence: TGCGCCAGCAGCTTCTCGGGGGATTATGGCTACACCTTC. Its protein is CASSFSGDYGYTF. Using reference TRBV5-1 and TRBJ1-2 for the parts outside the CDR3, the full variable domain is KAGVTQTPRYLIKTRGQQVTLSCSPISGHRSVSWYQQTPGQGLQFLFEYFSETQRNKGNFPGRFSGRQFSNSRSEMNVSTLELGDSALYLCASSFSGDYGYTFGSGTRLTVV.

V gene TRBV7-2 combines with J gene TRBJ1-1; no clear D. This CDR3 is 14 amino acids long. Germline V CDR1 and CDR2: SGHTA, FQGNSA. V dropped 6 bases and J dropped 7 bases, with 18 bases sitting between them. The DNA of the CDR3 is TGTGCCAGCAGTCGCCCCGGGTTTCTCGATGAAGCTTTCTTT. It yields the protein CASSRPGFLDEAFF.

This clonotype occurred a few times. The gene calls are TRBV7-9 and TRBJ2-5, with TRBD2 as a possible D gene (6 bases). Between the trimmed V and J ends, which lost 4 bases and 5 bases, there was a span of 17 bases. CDR1 and CDR2 from the germline V gene are SEHNR and FQNEAQ (reference sequence). The CDR3 is made up of 15 amino acids. The CDR3 coding sequence is TGTGCCAGCAGCTGGAGGGAGGCTTCACAGGAGACCCAGTACTTC. Translating it yields CASSWREASQETQYF.

This chain uses TRBV4-1 with TRBJ1-3; tentative D call: TRBD1 (5 bases). Trimming stripped 7 bases from V and 2 bases from J, with 24 bases between. The CDR3 has 18 amino acids. Germline CDR1 MGHRA, CDR2 YSYEKL. This CDR3 is CASKPRWVGGETGNTIYF. The CDR3 coding sequence is TGCGCCAGCAAGCCAAGATGGGTGGGGGGAGAGACTGGAAACACCATATATTTT.

This clonotype was detected only a few times. CDR3 nucleotides: TGCAGTGCTAGAGCCGGCACAGCCTCTGGAAACACCATATATTTT. It is translated as CSARAGTASGNTIYF. This chain connects TRBV20-1 to TRBJ1-3, with unresolved D. CDR1 DFQATT and CDR2 SNEGSKA come from the germline V gene (reference sequence). V was trimmed by 1 base and J by 0 bases, leaving 10 bases between them. The CDR3 has 15 amino acids.

The chain has TRBV29-1 and TRBJ2-2; 9 bases are a match to TRBD1. CDR3 length: 14 amino acids. Germline values: CDR1 SQVTM, CDR2 ANQGSEA. After removal of 6 bases from V and 0 bases from J, the junction contained 2 bases not matched to a gene. The CDR3 here is CSVRQGANTGELFF. The DNA of the CDR3 is TGCAGCGTCCGACAGGGGGCGAACACCGGGGAGCTGTTTTTT.

The sample holds many counts of this clonotype. The chain couples TRBV7-2 to TRBJ1-5; D is possibly TRBD1 (6 bases). This CDR3 has 14 residues. Germline CDR1 is SGHTA and CDR2 is FQGNSA. Deletions cut 4 bases from V and 4 bases from J, with 11 bases between. The CDR3 sequence: CASSYTGTNQPQHF. CDR3 bases: TGTGCCAGCAGCTACACAGGGACTAATCAGCCCCAGCATTTT.

The chain employs TRBV9 and TRBJ2-3, with unresolved D. Germline V lookup: CDR1 SGDLS, CDR2 YYNGEE. V was shortened by 0 bases and J by 3 bases, with 14 bases between the two germline ends. The CDR3 is 16 amino acids. DNA for the CDR3: TGTGCCAGCAGCGTAGGGATTGGAAGGGTAACAGATACGCAGTATTTT. Its translation: CASSVGIGRVTDTQYF.

The rearrangement uses TRBV6-2 or TRBV6-3 and TRBJ1-6, with D possibly TRBD1 on 5 matching bases. The germline V gene has CDR1 MNHEY and CDR2 SVGEGT. The germline V and J ends were trimmed by 2 bases and 6 bases, with 14 bases remaining between them. CDR3 length: 16 residues. The CDR3 DNA reads TGTGCCAGCAGTTACCGGGGGTCAGGGACTAATTCACCCCTCCACTTT. This translates into CASSYRGSGTNSPLHF.

V is TRBV11-2 and J is TRBJ2-1; D call uncertain. There are 18 residues in the CDR3. Germline assignment: CDR1 SGHAT and CDR2 FQNNGV. The V end was cut by 5 bases, the J end by 2 bases, with 22 bases between. CDR3 in DNA: TGTGCCAGCAGCGGGGTAACTGGTGGGGTCCAAACCTACAATGAGCAGTTCTTC. It codes for CASSGVTGGVQTYNEQFF.

This clonotype was detected only a few times. The gene calls are TRBV6-6 and TRBJ1-1; the D gene is possibly TRBD1 (6 bases). This CDR3 contains 13 residues. In germline, CDR1 is MNHNY, CDR2 SVGAGI (reference sequence). V was cut by 10 bases and J by 3 bases, with 15 bases left in between. CDR3: CATGRPGDTEAFF. CDR3 in DNA: TGTGCCACCGGCCGGCCAGGGGACACTGAAGCTTTCTTT.

The V call is TRBV6-5, the J call TRBJ2-7; D unresolved. CDR1 MNHEY and CDR2 SVGAGI come from the germline V gene. The CDR3 runs 14 residues. V was clipped by 2 bases and J by 3 bases, with 11 bases between them. CDR3 nucleotides: TGTGCCAGCAGTTACGCAGGCCCTTACTACGAGCAGTACTTC. Amino acid sequence: CASSYAGPYYEQYF.

In its sample, this clonotype was seen many times. Here the CDR3 DNA reads TGTGCCAGCAGCCGATCGACAGGTCCGGGAAACACCATATATTTT. Translating gives CASSRSTGPGNTIYF. This chain links TRBV7-2 with TRBJ1-3, with D possibly TRBD1 on 6 matching bases. V lost 5 bases and J 4 bases, leaving 15 bases between the germline ends. Germline assignment: CDR1 SGHTA and CDR2 FQGNSA. The CDR3 totals 15 residues.

This chain links TRBV20-1 with TRBJ2-5; possibly TRBD1 for D (6 bases). CDR3 length equals 13 residues. Germline V gene data show CDR1 as DFQATT and CDR2 as SNEGSKA (reference sequence). V lost 7 bases to trimming and J lost 1 base, with 13 bases between them. CDR3: CSVYRQAQETQYF. CDR3 DNA sequence: TGCAGTGTATATCGACAGGCCCAAGAGACCCAGTACTTC.

A remark on this clonotype: Germline and junction disagree at one end, which may indicate a read error. The V gene is TRBV5-4, the J gene TRBJ2-2; D is possibly TRBD1 or TRBD2 (5 bases each). This CDR3 spans 15 amino acids. The germline V gene has CDR1 SGHNT and CDR2 YYREEE (reference sequence). CDR3 protein: CASGFRDPGTGELFF. In nucleotides, the CDR3 is TGTGCCAGCGGCTTCCGGGACCCGGGCACCGGGGAGCTGTTTTTT.

This clonotype was observed a few times. CDR3 DNA: TGCGCCAGCAGCCAAGATACCCGGACGGAATTTGAAAAACTGTTTTTT. It specifies CASSQDTRTEFEKLFF. The chain recombines TRBV4-3 with TRBJ1-4; no reliable D call. The germline V gene encodes CDR1 LGHNA and CDR2 YSLEER. The CDR3 loop spans 16 amino acids. Deletions cut 0 bases from V and 7 bases from J, with 15 bases between.

The V call is TRBV7-9, the J call TRBJ2-1, with a tentative D call TRBD2 (6 bases). CDR3 length: 15 residues. Deletions cut 3 bases from V and 4 bases from J, with 13 bases between. CDR1 SEHNR and CDR2 FQNEAQ come from the germline V gene (reference sequence). The CDR3 sequence is CASSFFGGPYNEQFF. DNA for the CDR3: TGTGCCAGCAGCTTCTTCGGGGGACCGTACAATGAGCAGTTCTTC.

The J gene is TRBJ2-1, the V gene TRBV18, with D possibly matching TRBD1 (5 bases). The CDR3 loop spans 12 amino acids. Trimming stripped 3 bases from V and 14 bases from J, with 14 bases between. Per germline, CDR1 KGHSH and CDR2 LQKENI. The chain's CDR3 is CASSPSDRDEFF. Written as DNA, the CDR3 is TGTGCCAGCTCACCGAGTGACAGAGACGAGTTCTTC.

This clonotype was detected ten times or more. Written as DNA, the CDR3 is TGTGCCAGCAGCTCACTAGCGGGGGGGCCCTACGAGCAGTACTTC. Protein product: CASSSLAGGPYEQYF. V usage is TRBV7-2 and J usage is TRBJ2-7; TRBD2 matches 13 bases. CDR1 is SGHTA and CDR2 is FQGNSA in the germline V gene. The CDR3 is 15 residues long. V gave up 4 bases and J gave up 2 bases; unmatched junction bases: 2.

This clonotype came up a few times. The chain has TRBV11-2 and TRBJ1-1; D is ambiguous. The CDR3 loop spans 15 amino acids. Trimming removed 2 bases at V and 8 bases at J, with 18 bases between. From germline, CDR1 is SGHAT and CDR2 FQNNGV. The CDR3 bases are TGTGCCAGCAGCTTAATGGCCGAGGGTCTGAAGGAAGCTTTCTTT. Amino acids: CASSLMAEGLKEAFF.

In this sample, this clonotype turned up a few times. The chain recombines TRBV7-2 with TRBJ2-1, with 7 bases that match TRBD1. With 5 bases clipped from V and 5 bases from J, the junction kept 9 bases outside the gene matches. The CDR3 covers 15 residues. Germline CDR1 SGHTA, CDR2 FQGNSA. The CDR3, as DNA: TGTGCCAGCAGCCGTGACAGGGCCCTACACAATGAGCAGTTCTTC. Its translation: CASSRDRALHNEQFF.

Only a few counts were recorded for this clonotype. This chain joins TRBV20-1 and TRBJ2-1, with 12 positions matching TRBD2. CDR1 is DFQATT, CDR2 SNEGSKA, per germline (reference sequence). After removal of 5 bases from V and 8 bases from J, the junction contained 10 bases not matched to a gene. The CDR3 is made up of 15 amino acids. CDR3 bases: TGCAGTGCTTACACGGGGACTAGCGGGCGGGATGAGCAGTTCTTC. Encoded protein: CSAYTGTSGRDEQFF.

The chain carries TRBV11-2 and TRBJ2-2; 13 bases line up with TRBD2. The CDR3 covers 18 residues. Trimming took 5 bases from V and 6 from J; bases not matched to a gene: 12. CDR1 is SGHAT and CDR2 is FQNNGV in the germline V gene. The CDR3 bases are TGTGCCAGCAGCCTATTCGGGACTAGCGGGGCCGAATCCGGGGAGCTGTTTTTT. Protein: CASSLFGTSGAESGELFF.

This clonotype turned up a few times. The rearrangement links TRBV13 to TRBJ1-2, with a weak D call TRBD1 (5 bases). Trimming took off 5 bases at V and 4 bases at J, with 17 bases between the two ends. The germline gives CDR1 PRHDT, CDR2 FYEKMQ (reference sequence). This CDR3 comprises 15 residues. The CDR3 spells CASSTGTELPYGYTF. The CDR3 DNA follows: TGTGCCAGCAGCACCGGGACCGAACTACCCTATGGCTACACCTTC.

This clonotype was seen only a few times. The chain uses TRBV6-1 and TRBJ1-6, with D possibly being TRBD1 (6 bases). The ends were cut back, 7 bases at V and 4 bases at J, with 11 bases in the middle. The length of the CDR3 is 14 residues. Germline CDR1 reads MNHNS; CDR2 reads SASEGT. In DNA, the CDR3 is TGTGCCAGCACCCCGACAGGTTATAATTCACCCCTCCACTTT. This encodes CASTPTGYNSPLHF.

This clonotype was detected a few times. The CDR3 region is CASIVDGSYTEAFF. The CDR3 nucleotides read TGTGCCAGCATTGTGGACGGGTCCTATACTGAAGCTTTCTTT. The chain links TRBV28 to TRBJ1-1; D not certain. V was cut by 7 bases and J by 5 bases, with 17 bases left in between. The CDR3 is 14 amino acids. Germline loops: CDR1 MDHEN, CDR2 SYDVKM.

There are many counts of this clonotype. The chain is built from TRBV4-3 and TRBJ2-1; D call uncertain. Deletions cut 0 bases from V and 2 bases from J, with 11 bases between. The CDR3 runs to 16 residues. CDR1 and CDR2 from the germline V gene are LGHNA and YSLEER. The CDR3 region has the DNA TGCGCCAGCAGCCAAGATATATGGGCGGCCTACAATGAGCAGTTCTTC. It is translated as CASSQDIWAAYNEQFF.